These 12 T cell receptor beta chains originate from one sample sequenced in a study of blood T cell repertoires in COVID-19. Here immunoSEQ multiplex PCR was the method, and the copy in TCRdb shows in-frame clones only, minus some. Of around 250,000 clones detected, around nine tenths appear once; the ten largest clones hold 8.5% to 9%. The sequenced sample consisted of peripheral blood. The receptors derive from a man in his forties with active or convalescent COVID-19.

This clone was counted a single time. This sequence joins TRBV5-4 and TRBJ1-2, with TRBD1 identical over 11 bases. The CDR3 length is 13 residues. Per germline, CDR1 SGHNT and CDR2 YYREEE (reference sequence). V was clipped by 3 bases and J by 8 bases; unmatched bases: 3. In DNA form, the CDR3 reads TGTGCCAGCAGCTCGAGGACAGGGGGCGGCTACACCTTC. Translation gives CASSSRTGGGYTF.

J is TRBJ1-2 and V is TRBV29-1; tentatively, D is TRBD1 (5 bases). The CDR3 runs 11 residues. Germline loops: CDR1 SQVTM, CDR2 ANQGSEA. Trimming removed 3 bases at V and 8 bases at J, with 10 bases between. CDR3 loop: CSVDLGLGYTF. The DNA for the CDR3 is TGCAGCGTTGACTTGGGGCTGGGCTACACCTTC.

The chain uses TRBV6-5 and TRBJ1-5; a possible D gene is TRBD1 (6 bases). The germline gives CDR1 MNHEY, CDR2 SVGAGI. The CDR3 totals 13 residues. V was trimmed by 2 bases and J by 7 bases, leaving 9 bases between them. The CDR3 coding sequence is TGTGCCAGCAGTTACCGGGGGGGCCAGCCCCAGCATTTT. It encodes CASSYRGGQPQHF.

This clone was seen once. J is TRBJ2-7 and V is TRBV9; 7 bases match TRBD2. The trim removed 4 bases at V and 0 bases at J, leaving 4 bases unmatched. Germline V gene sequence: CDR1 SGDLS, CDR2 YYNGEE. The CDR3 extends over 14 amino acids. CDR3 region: CASSPRDYSYEQYF. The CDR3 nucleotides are TGTGCCAGCAGCCCCCGGGACTACTCCTACGAGCAGTACTTC.

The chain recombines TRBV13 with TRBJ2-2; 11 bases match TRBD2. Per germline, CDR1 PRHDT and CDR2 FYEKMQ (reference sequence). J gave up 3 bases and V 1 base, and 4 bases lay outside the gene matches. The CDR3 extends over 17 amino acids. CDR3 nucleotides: TGTGCCAGCAGCTTAGATGGGACTAGCGGTTACACCGGGGAGCTGTTTTTT. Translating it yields CASSLDGTSGYTGELFF.

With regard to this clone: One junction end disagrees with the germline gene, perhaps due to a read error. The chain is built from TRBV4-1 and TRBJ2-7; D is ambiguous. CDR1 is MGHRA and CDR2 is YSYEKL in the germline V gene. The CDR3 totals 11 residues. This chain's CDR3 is CASSQDLNLHF. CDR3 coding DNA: TGCGCCAGCAGCCAAGATTTAAACCTACACTTC.

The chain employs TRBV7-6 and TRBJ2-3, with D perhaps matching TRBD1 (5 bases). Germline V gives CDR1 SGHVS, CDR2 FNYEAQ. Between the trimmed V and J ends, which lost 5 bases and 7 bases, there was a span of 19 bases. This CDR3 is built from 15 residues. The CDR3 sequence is CASSHGGAESNTQYF. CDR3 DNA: TGTGCCAGCAGCCACGGTGGGGCGGAGTCGAATACGCAGTATTTT.

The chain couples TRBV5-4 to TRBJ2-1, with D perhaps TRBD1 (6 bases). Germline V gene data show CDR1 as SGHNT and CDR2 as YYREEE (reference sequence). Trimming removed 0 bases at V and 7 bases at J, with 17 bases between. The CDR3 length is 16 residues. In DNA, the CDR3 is TGTGCCAGCAGCTTGGGGGTCAGGGGAAGTTTTAATGAGCAGTTCTTC. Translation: CASSLGVRGSFNEQFF.

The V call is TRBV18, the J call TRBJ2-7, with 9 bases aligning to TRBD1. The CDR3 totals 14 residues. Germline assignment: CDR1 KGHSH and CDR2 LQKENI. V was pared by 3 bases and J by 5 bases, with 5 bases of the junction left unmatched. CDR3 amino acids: CASSPPDRGNEQYF. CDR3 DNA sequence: TGTGCCAGCTCACCCCCGGACAGGGGTAACGAGCAGTACTTC.

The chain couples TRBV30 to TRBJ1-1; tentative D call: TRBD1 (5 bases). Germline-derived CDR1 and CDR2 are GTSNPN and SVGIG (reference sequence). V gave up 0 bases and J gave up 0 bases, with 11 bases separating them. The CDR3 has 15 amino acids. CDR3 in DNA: TGTGCCTGGAGTGTACGGGGGGGTATGAACACTGAAGCTTTCTTT. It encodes CAWSVRGGMNTEAFF.

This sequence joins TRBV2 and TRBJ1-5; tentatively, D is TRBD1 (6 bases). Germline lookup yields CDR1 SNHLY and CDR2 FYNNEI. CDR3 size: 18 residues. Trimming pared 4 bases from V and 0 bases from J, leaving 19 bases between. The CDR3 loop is CASSGTVLASFSNQPQHF. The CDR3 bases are TGTGCCAGCAGTGGGACAGTTCTAGCCTCTTTTAGCAATCAGCCCCAGCATTTT. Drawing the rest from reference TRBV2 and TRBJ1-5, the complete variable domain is EPEVTQTPSHQVTQMGQEVILRCVPISNHLYFYWYRQILGQKVEFLVSFYNNEISEKSEIFDDQFSVERPDGSNFTLKIRSTKLEDSAMYFCASSGTVLASFSNQPQHFGDGTRLSIL.

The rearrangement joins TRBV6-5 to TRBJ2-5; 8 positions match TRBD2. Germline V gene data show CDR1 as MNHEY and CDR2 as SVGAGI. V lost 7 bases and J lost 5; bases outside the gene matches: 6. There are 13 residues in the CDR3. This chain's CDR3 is CASKTSAGETQYF. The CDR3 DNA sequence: TGTGCCAGCAAGACTAGCGCGGGGGAGACCCAGTACTTC.